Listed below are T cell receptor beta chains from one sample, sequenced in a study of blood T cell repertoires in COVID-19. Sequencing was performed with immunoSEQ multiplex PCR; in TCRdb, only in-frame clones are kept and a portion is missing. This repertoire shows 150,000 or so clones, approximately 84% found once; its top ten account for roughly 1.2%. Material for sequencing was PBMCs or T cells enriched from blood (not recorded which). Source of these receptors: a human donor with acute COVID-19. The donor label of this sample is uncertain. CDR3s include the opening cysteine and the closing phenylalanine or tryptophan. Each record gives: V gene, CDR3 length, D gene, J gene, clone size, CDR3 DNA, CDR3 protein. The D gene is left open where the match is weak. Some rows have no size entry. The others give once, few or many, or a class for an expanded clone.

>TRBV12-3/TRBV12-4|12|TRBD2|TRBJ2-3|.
TGTGCCAGCAGTTGGGAGGGAGATACGCAGTATTTT
CASSWEGDTQYF
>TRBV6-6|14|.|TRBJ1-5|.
TGTGCCAGCAAAGGAGGGCCTAGCAATCAGCCCCAGCATTTT
CASKGGPSNQPQHF
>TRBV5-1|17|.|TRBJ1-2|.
TGCGCCAGCAGCTCCTCCGGGCCAGGGCCTATTAACTATGGCTACACCTTC
CASSSSGPGPINYGYTF
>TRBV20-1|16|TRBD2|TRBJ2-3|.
TGCAGTGCTAGTGAGGGGCTAGCGGATACCACAGATACGCAGTATTTT
CSASEGLADTTDTQYF
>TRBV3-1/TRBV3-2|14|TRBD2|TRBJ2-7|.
TGTGCCAGCAGCCTTACTAGCGGCGCCGACGAGCAGTACTTC
CASSLTSGADEQYF
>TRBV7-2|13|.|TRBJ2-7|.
TGTGCCAGCAGCTTAGATCTAGCCTACGAGCAGTACTTC
CASSLDLAYEQYF
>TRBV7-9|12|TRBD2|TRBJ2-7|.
TGTGCCAGCAGCCCGCCGGGGGGCGAGCAGTACTTC
CASSPPGGEQYF
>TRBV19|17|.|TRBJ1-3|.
TGTGCCAGTAGTATCCGTTCGACGGGGAACTCTGGAAACACCATATATTTT
CASSIRSTGNSGNTIYF
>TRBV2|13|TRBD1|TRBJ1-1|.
TGTGCCAGCAGTGAACTAGGGGACAGAGTAGCTTTCTTT
CASSELGDRVAFF
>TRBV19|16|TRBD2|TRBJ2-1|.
TGTGCCAGTACGAGCCGACTAGCGGGGGGGTACAATGAGCAGTTCTTC
CASTSRLAGGYNEQFF
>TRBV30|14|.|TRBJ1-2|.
TGTGCCTGGAGATTTCGGGACTGGGGGTCTGGCTACACCTTC
CAWRFRDWGSGYTF
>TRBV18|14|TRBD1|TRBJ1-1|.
TGTGCCAGCTCACCACAGGGGGCCAACACTGAAGCTTTCTTT
CASSPQGANTEAFF
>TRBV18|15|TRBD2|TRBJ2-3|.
TGTGCCAGCTCACGGACTAGCCCTAGCACAGATACGCAGTATTTT
CASSRTSPSTDTQYF
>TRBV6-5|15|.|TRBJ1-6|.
TGTGCCACGGGCCGGGAGGAGGGCCCGACTTCACCCCTCCACTTT
CATGREEGPTSPLHF
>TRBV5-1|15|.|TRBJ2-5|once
TGCGCCAGCAGCCCGTCGACAGGTGCAGAAGAGACCCAGTACTTC
CASSPSTGAEETQYF
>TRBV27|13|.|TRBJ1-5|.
TGTGCCAGCAGTTTAAGCGGCAATCAGCCCCAGCATTTT
CASSLSGNQPQHF
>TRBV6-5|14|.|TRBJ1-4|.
TGTGCCAGCAGTTCACAGGGAGCTAATGAAAAACTGTTTTTT
CASSSQGANEKLFF
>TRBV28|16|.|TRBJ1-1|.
TGTGCCAGTGAAGGGGACACAGGAGCAATGAACACTGAAGCTTTCTTT
CASEGDTGAMNTEAFF
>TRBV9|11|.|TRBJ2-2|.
TGTGCCAGCAGCGCGCAGAGGGAGCTGTTTTTT
CASSAQRELFF
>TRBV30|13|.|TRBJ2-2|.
TGTGCCTGGAGTGAGTGGGGCGCCGGGGAGCTGTTTTTT
CAWSEWGAGELFF
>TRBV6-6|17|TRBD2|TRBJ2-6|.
TGTGCCAGCAGTCAGACTAGCGGGGGGACTGGGGCCAACGTCCTGACTTTC
CASSQTSGGTGANVLTF
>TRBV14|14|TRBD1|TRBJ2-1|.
TGTGCCAGCAGCCCCTGGACAGGGTACAATGAGCAGTTCTTC
CASSPWTGYNEQFF
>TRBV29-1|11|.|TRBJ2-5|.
TGCAGCGTTGGCAGGCAAGAGACCCAGTACTTC
CSVGRQETQYF
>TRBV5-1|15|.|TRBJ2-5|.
TGCGCCAGCAGTACCGGGACAACCGACCAAGAGACCCAGTACTTC
CASSTGTTDQETQYF
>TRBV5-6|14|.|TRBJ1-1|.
TGTGCCAGCAGCTTATACATGGTGAACACTGAAGCTTTCTTT
CASSLYMVNTEAFF
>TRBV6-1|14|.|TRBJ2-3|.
TGTGCCAGCAGTGAAAACGAGGGCTCAGATACGCAGTATTTT
CASSENEGSDTQYF
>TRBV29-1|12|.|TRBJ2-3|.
TGCAGCGTTGAAGGGGTGGAGGATACGCAGTATTTT
CSVEGVEDTQYF
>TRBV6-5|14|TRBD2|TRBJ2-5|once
TGTGCCACCCTAAAAGACGCGGGGGACGAGACCCAGTACTTC
CATLKDAGDETQYF
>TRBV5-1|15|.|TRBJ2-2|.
TGCGCCAGCAGTCGGGGGAATTCGGATACCGGGGAGCTGTTTTTT
CASSRGNSDTGELFF